This TCR beta chain was sequenced during a study of cytomegalovirus exposure and HLA in healthy donors. With 60 Vbeta and 13 Jbeta primers, the PCR was carried out. Sequencing used immunoSEQ multiplex PCR; TCRdb keeps in-frame clones, though not all of them. This repertoire shows 160,000 or so clones, around 77% found once; its top ten account for about 4%. V lost 2 bases and J 5 bases, leaving 2 bases between the germline ends. Germline V CDR1 and CDR2: SGHDT, YYEEEE. The CDR3 consists of 11 residues. This chain links TRBV5-6 with TRBJ2-1; D gene ambiguous. The source of this sequence is a man younger than 40 in good health and CMV-seropositive. Sequencing was performed on PBMCs. As DNA, the CDR3 is TGTGCCAGCAGCTTCAACAATGAGCAGTTCTTC. The encoded protein is CASSFNNEQFF.